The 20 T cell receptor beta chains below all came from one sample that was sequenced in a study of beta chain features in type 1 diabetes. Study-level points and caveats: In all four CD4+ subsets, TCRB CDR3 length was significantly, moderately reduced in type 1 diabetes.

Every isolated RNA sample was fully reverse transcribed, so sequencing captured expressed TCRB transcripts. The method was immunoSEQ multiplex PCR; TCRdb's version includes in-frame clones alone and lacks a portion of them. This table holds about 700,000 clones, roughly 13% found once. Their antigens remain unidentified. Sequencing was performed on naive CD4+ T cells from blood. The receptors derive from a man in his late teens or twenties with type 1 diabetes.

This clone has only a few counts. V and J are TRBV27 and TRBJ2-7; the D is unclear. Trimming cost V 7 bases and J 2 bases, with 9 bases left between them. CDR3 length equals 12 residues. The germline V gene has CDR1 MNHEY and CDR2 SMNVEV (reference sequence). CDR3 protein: CASTGETYEQYF. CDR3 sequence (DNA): TGTGCCAGCACTGGGGAAACCTACGAGCAGTACTTC.

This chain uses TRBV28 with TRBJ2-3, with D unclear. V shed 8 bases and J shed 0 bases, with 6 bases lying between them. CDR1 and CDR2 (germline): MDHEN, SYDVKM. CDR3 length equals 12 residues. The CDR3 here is CASLESTDTQYF. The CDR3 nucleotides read TGTGCCAGCTTGGAAAGCACAGATACGCAGTATTTT.

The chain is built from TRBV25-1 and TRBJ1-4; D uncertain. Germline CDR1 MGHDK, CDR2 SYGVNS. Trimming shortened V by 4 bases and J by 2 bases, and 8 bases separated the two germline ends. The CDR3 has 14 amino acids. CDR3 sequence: CASSGTDTNEKLFF. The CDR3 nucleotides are TGTGCCAGCAGTGGGACGGACACTAATGAAAAACTGTTTTTT. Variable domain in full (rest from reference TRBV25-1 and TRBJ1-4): EADIYQTPRYLVIGTGKKITLECSQTMGHDKMYWYQQDPGMELHLIHYSYGVNSTEKGDLSSESTVSRIRTEHFPLTLESARPSHTSQYLCASSGTDTNEKLFFGSGTQLSVL.

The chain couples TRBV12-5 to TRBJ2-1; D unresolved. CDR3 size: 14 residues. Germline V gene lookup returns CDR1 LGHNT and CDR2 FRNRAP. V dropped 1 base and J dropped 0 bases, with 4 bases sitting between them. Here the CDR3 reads CASGLGYSYNEQFF. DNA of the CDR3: TGTGCTAGTGGTTTGGGGTACTCCTACAATGAGCAGTTCTTC.

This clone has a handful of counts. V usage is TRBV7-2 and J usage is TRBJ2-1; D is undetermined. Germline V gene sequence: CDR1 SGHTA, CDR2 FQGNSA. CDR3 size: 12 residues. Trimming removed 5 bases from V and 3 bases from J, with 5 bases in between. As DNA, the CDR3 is TGTGCCAGCAGCATTCACTACAATGAGCAGTTCTTC. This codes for CASSIHYNEQFF.

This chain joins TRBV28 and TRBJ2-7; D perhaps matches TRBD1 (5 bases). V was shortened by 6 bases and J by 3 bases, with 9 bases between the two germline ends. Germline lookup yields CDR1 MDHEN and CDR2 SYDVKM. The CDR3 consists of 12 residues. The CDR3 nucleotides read TGTGCCAGCAGGTCACAGGTCTACGAGCAGTACTTC. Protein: CASRSQVYEQYF.

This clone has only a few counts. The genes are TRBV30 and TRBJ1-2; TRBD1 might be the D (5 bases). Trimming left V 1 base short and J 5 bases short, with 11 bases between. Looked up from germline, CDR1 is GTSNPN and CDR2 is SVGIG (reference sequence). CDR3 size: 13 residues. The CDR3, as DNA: TGTGCCTGGAGTGGAAGAGGGGCATATGGCTACACCTTC. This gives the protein CAWSGRGAYGYTF.

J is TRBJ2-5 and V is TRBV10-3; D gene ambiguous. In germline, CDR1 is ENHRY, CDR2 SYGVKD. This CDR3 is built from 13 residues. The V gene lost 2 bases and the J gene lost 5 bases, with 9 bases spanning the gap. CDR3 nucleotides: TGTGCCATCAGTGAGCCGAACGTGGAGACCCAGTACTTC. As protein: CAISEPNVETQYF.

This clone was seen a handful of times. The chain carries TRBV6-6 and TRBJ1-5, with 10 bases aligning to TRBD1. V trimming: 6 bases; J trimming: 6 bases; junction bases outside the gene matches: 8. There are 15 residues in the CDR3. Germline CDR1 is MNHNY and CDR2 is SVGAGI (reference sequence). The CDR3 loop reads CASRPTGGFGQPQHF. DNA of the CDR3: TGTGCCAGCAGACCGACAGGGGGCTTCGGTCAGCCCCAGCATTTT.

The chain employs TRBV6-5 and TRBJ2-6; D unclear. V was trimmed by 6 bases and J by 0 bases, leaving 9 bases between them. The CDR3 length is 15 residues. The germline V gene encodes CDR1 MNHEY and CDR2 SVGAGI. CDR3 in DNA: TGTGCCAGCAGAAACCAACCCTCTGGGGCCAACGTCCTGACTTTC. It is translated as CASRNQPSGANVLTF.

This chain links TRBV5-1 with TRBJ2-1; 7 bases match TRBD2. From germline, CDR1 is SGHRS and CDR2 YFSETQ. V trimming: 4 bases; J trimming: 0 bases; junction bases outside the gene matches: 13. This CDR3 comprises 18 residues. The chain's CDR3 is CASSPQLATGSSYNEQFF. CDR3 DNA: TGCGCCAGCAGCCCGCAACTAGCGACCGGGAGCTCCTACAATGAGCAGTTCTTC.

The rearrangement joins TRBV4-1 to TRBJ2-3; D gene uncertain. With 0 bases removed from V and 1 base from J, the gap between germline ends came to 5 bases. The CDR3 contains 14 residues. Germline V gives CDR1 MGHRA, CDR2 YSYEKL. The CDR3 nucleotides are TGCGCCAGCAGCCAAGAACCGGGCACAGATACGCAGTATTTT. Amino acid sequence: CASSQEPGTDTQYF.

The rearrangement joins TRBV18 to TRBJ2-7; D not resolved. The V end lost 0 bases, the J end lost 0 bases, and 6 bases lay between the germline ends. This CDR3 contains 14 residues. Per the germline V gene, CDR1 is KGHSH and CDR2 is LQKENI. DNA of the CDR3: TGTGCCAGCTCACCACCGTACGACTCCTACGAGCAGTACTTC. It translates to CASSPPYDSYEQYF. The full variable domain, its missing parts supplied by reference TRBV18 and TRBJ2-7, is NAGVMQNPRHLVRRRGQEARLRCSPMKGHSHVYWYRQLPEEGLKFMVYLQKENIIDESGMPKERFSAEFPKEGPSILRIQQVVRGDSAAYFCASSPPYDSYEQYFGPGTRLTVT.

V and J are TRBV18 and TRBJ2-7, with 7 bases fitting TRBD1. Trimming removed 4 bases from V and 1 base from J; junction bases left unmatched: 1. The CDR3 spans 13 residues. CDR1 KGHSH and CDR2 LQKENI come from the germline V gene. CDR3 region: CASSRDSSYEQYF. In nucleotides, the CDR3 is TGTGCCAGCTCACGGGACAGTTCCTACGAGCAGTACTTC.

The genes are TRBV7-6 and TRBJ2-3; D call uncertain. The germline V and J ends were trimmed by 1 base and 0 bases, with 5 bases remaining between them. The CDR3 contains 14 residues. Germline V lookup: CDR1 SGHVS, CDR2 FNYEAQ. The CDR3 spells CASSLGISTDTQYF. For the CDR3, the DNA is TGTGCCAGCAGCTTAGGTATTAGCACAGATACGCAGTATTTT.

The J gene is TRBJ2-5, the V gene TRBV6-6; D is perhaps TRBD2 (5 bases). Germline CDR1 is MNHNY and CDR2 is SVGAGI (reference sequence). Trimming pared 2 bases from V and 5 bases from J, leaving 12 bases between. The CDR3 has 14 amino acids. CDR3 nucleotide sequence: TGTGCCAGCAGTTACGCGGGCGTACCTGAGACCCAGTACTTC. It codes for CASSYAGVPETQYF.

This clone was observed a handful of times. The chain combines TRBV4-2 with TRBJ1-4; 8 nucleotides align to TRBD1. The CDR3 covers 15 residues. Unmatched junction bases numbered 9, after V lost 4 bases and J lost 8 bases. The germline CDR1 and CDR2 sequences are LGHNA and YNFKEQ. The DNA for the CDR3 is TGTGCCAGCAGCCCGATGACAGGGGAAGGGGAAAAACTGTTTTTT. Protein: CASSPMTGEGEKLFF.

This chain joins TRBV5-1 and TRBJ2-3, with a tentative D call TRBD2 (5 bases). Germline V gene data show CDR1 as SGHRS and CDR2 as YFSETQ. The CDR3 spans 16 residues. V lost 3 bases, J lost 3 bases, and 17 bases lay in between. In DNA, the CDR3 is TGCGCCAGCAGCTCCCGTGTAAGTCGAGGGACAGATACGCAGTATTTT. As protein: CASSSRVSRGTDTQYF. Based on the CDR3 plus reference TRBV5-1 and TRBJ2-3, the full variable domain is KAGVTQTPRYLIKTRGQQVTLSCSPISGHRSVSWYQQTPGQGLQFLFEYFSETQRNKGNFPGRFSGRQFSNSRSEMNVSTLELGDSALYLCASSSRVSRGTDTQYFGPGTRLTVL.

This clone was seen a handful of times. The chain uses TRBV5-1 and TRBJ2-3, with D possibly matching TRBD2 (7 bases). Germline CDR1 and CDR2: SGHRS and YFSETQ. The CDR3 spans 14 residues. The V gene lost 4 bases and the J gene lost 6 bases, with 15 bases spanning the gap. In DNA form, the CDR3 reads TGCGCCAGCAGCCCGGGCGGGGGCGGCGATACGCAGTATTTT. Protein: CASSPGGGGDTQYF.

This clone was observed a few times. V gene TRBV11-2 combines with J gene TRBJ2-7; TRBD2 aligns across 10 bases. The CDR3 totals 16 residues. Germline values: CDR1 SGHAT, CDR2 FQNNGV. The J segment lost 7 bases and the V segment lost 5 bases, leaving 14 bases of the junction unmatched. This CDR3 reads CASSRAVLAGMEEQYF. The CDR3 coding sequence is TGTGCCAGCAGCCGGGCGGTACTAGCGGGGATGGAGGAGCAGTACTTC.